This entry lists 32 T cell receptor beta chains sequenced from one sample in a study of blood T cell repertoires in COVID-19 (dated by TCRdb to the early 2020s). Preparation of the library involved the immunoSEQ multiplex PCR assay. Not all clones reach the TCRdb copy of this immuneACCESS table, which keeps in-frame sequences only. Checked studies attribute under half of the gap to unresolved V genes and leave the rest unexplained. For this sample the table gives around 39,000 clones, of which roughly 80% were detected only once. The top ten clonotypes cover 29% of the sample. Sample: peripheral blood. Source of these receptors: a man at least 80 years old with active or convalescent COVID-19.

The chain recombines TRBV7-2 with TRBJ2-2, with 11 positions matching TRBD2. In germline, CDR1 is SGHTA, CDR2 FQGNSA. V lost 5 bases, J lost 3 bases, and 5 bases stayed unmatched. This CDR3 comprises 16 residues. This chain's CDR3 is CASSQGTSGYTGELFF. The DNA of the CDR3 is TGTGCCAGCAGCCAAGGGACTAGCGGTTACACCGGGGAGCTGTTTTTT. Combining the CDR3 with reference TRBV7-2 and TRBJ2-2 gives the whole variable domain GAGVSQSPSNKVTEKGKDVELRCDPISGHTALYWYRQSLGQGLEFLIYFQGNSAPDKSGLPSDRFSAERTGGSVSTLTIQRTQQEDSAVYLCASSQGTSGYTGELFFGEGSRLTVL.

J is TRBJ2-5 and V is TRBV19; 7 positions agree with TRBD1. Germline values: CDR1 LNHDA, CDR2 SQIVND (reference sequence). V lost 6 bases and J lost 5; bases outside the gene matches: 12. The CDR3 covers 15 residues. This CDR3 reads CASRKGTANRETQYF. In DNA form, the CDR3 reads TGTGCCAGTAGAAAGGGGACAGCAAATAGGGAGACCCAGTACTTC.

The genes are TRBV10-2 and TRBJ2-3; 12 bases line up with TRBD2. V was clipped by 2 bases and J by 2 bases; unmatched bases: 5. There are 17 residues in the CDR3. Germline V gene lookup returns CDR1 WSHSY and CDR2 SAAADI. The CDR3, as DNA: TGCGCCAGCAGTGAGGACGGACTAGCGGGGTTCACAGATACGCAGTATTTT. Translation gives CASSEDGLAGFTDTQYF.

This rearrangement joins TRBV3-1 (or the pseudogene TRBV3-2) to TRBJ2-3; 14 nucleotides align to TRBD2. From germline, CDR1 is LGHDT and CDR2 YNNKEL (reference sequence). The J segment lost 6 bases and the V segment lost 1 base, leaving 9 bases of the junction unmatched. The CDR3 is 18 amino acids. CDR3 residues: CASSQGRLAGGGFDTQYF. Written as DNA, the CDR3 is TGTGCCAGCAGCCAAGGGAGACTAGCGGGAGGGGGTTTCGATACGCAGTATTTT.

This clone was observed a single time. The rearrangement uses TRBV19 and TRBJ2-7, with 7 bases matching TRBD1. CDR1 is LNHDA and CDR2 is SQIVND in the germline V gene (reference sequence). The CDR3 consists of 14 residues. V shed 4 bases, J shed 4 bases, and the junction held 7 bases outside the gene matches. CDR3 DNA sequence: TGTGCCAGTAGTACGGGACAGCAGACTTACGAGCAGTACTTC. Amino acid sequence: CASSTGQQTYEQYF.

The rearrangement links TRBV6-6 to TRBJ1-1; a weak D match, TRBD1 (6 bases). Germline V gene data show CDR1 as MNHNY and CDR2 as SVGAGI (reference sequence). The CDR3 sequence is 16 residues long. V was shortened by 1 base and J by 3 bases, with 15 bases between the two germline ends. The CDR3 loop is CASSYLPGVLDTEAFF. CDR3 sequence (DNA): TGTGCCAGCAGTTACTTGCCAGGGGTTTTGGACACTGAAGCTTTCTTT.

The CDR3 is CASSMIGQEYGYTF. CDR3 bases: TGTGCCAGTAGTATGATAGGACAGGAGTATGGCTACACCTTC. V and J are TRBV19 and TRBJ1-2, with 7 bases aligning to TRBD1. This CDR3 contains 14 residues. The germline CDR1 and CDR2 sequences are LNHDA and SQIVND (reference sequence). The junction had 6 bases not matched to a gene; V was cut back by 3 bases and J by 5 bases.

The chain uses TRBV6-5 and TRBJ2-7, with 7 bases matching TRBD2. This CDR3 comprises 12 residues. V lost 8 bases, J lost 6 bases, and 7 bases stayed unmatched. Germline CDR1 reads MNHEY; CDR2 reads SVGAGI. The CDR3 DNA sequence: TGTGCCAGCGGGAGGGCCTCTGGCGAGCAGTACTTC. This encodes CASGRASGEQYF.

V is TRBV19 and J is TRBJ2-4; possibly TRBD2 for D (5 bases). The V end lost 1 base, the J end lost 6 bases, and 16 bases lay between the germline ends. The length of the CDR3 is 16 residues. Germline V lookup: CDR1 LNHDA, CDR2 SQIVND (reference sequence). This CDR3 is CASSIGIPGEGNIQYF. The CDR3 DNA sequence: TGTGCCAGTAGTATAGGGATCCCCGGGGAAGGAAACATTCAGTACTTC.

V usage is TRBV24-1 and J usage is TRBJ2-3, with a weak D call TRBD2 (6 bases). The CDR3 is made up of 17 amino acids. Trimming cost V 2 bases and J 3 bases, with 17 bases left between them. In germline, CDR1 is KGHDR, CDR2 SFDVKD. The CDR3 loop reads CATSDSAAAGRTDTQYF. The CDR3 DNA reads as TGTGCCACCAGTGATTCTGCCGCGGCAGGGAGGACAGATACGCAGTATTTT.

The V call is TRBV15, the J call TRBJ2-7; 8 nucleotides match TRBD1. Germline-derived CDR1 and CDR2 are LNHNV and YYDKDF (reference sequence). V shed 3 bases, J shed 0 bases, and the junction held 4 bases outside the gene matches. The CDR3 sequence is 15 residues long. For the CDR3, the DNA is TGTGCCACCAGCAGGGAACAGGGGGGCTCCTACGAGCAGTACTTC. It specifies CATSREQGGSYEQYF.

The gene calls are TRBV28 and TRBJ1-2; D is unresolved. The germline V gene encodes CDR1 MDHEN and CDR2 SYDVKM. V shed 3 bases and J shed 2 bases, with 10 bases lying between them. There are 14 residues in the CDR3. The CDR3 sequence is CASSLFQENYGYTF. The CDR3, as DNA: TGTGCCAGCAGTTTGTTCCAGGAAAACTATGGCTACACCTTC.

V usage is TRBV7-7 and J usage is TRBJ2-2; D remains unclear. Per germline, CDR1 SSHAT and CDR2 FNYEAQ (reference sequence). V lost 2 bases, J lost 8 bases, and 15 bases lay in between. This CDR3 contains 15 residues. CDR3: CASSLSPERSGELFF. The CDR3 DNA follows: TGTGCCAGCAGCTTAAGTCCGGAGCGTTCGGGGGAGCTGTTTTTT.

V usage is TRBV6-2 or TRBV6-3 and J usage is TRBJ2-1; D is uncertain. V dropped 2 bases and J dropped 6 bases, with 5 bases sitting between them. This CDR3 is 12 amino acids long. Germline V gene sequence: CDR1 MNHEY, CDR2 SVGEGT. The CDR3 loop reads CASSYLFNEQFF. CDR3 sequence (DNA): TGTGCCAGCAGTTACCTTTTCAATGAGCAGTTCTTC.

The chain joins TRBV19 to TRBJ1-4; 8 positions agree with TRBD1. Trimming cost V 6 bases and J 7 bases; bases outside gene matches: 4. Germline loops: CDR1 LNHDA, CDR2 SQIVND (reference sequence). The CDR3 extends over 13 amino acids. The CDR3 loop reads CASRPDRGEKLFF. For the CDR3, the DNA is TGTGCCAGTAGGCCCGACAGGGGTGAAAAACTGTTTTTT.

The V and J genes are TRBV5-1 and TRBJ1-3; 11 bases align to TRBD1. Trimming cost V 0 bases and J 2 bases; bases outside gene matches: 1. Germline loops: CDR1 SGHRS, CDR2 YFSETQ. CDR3 size: 16 residues. CDR3 DNA sequence: TGCGCCAGCAGCTTGGAGGGACAGGGGGCTGGAAACACCATATATTTT. It translates to CASSLEGQGAGNTIYF.

This chain connects TRBV5-1 to TRBJ1-2, with 9 bases identical to TRBD1. The CDR3 has 14 amino acids. Trimming took 4 bases from V and 6 from J; bases not matched to a gene: 7. CDR1 and CDR2 from the germline V gene are SGHRS and YFSETQ. CDR3 bases: TGCGCCAGCAGCCGGGGACAGGGAGACCATGGCTACACCTTC. Translated, it gives CASSRGQGDHGYTF.

This clone was seen only once. This rearrangement joins TRBV14 to TRBJ2-5; 8 positions agree with TRBD2. Germline V lookup: CDR1 SGHDN, CDR2 FVKESK. V shed 4 bases, J shed 5 bases, and the junction held 9 bases outside the gene matches. This CDR3 is built from 15 residues. The CDR3: CASSRGSTGGETQYF. DNA of the CDR3: TGTGCCAGCAGCCGGGGGTCGACGGGAGGGGAGACCCAGTACTTC.

The gene calls are TRBV5-1 and TRBJ2-1; the match to TRBD2 covers 9 bases. J lost 10 bases, V lost 4 bases, and 12 bases had no gene match. The CDR3 is 15 residues long. The germline V gene encodes CDR1 SGHRS and CDR2 YFSETQ. CDR3 bases: TGCGCCAGCAGCGACGGGACTAGCCCCGGGAGGGAGCAGTTCTTC. This gives the protein CASSDGTSPGREQFF.

This chain uses TRBV30 with TRBJ1-2; possibly TRBD1 for D (5 bases). The V and J ends lost 0 bases and 5 bases respectively, with 13 bases between them. This CDR3 contains 14 residues. The germline gives CDR1 GTSNPN, CDR2 SVGIG (reference sequence). For the CDR3, the DNA is TGTGCCTGGAGTGTACGACAGATGGAATATGGCTACACCTTC. This encodes CAWSVRQMEYGYTF. Full variable domain (outside the CDR3, taken from reference TRBV30 and TRBJ1-2): SQTIHQWPATLVQPVGSPLSLECTVEGTSNPNLYWYRQAAGRGLQLLFYSVGIGQISSEVPQNLSASRPQDRQFILSSKKLLLSDSGFYLCAWSVRQMEYGYTFGSGTRLTVV.

The CDR3 is CASRLQGDTQYF. The CDR3, as DNA: TGTGCCAGCAGGCTACAGGGGGATACGCAGTATTTT. The rearrangement joins TRBV3-1 (or the pseudogene TRBV3-2) to TRBJ2-3, with 7 bases lining up with TRBD1. CDR1 LGHDT and CDR2 YNNKEL come from the germline V gene (reference sequence). Trimming took 6 bases from V and 6 from J; bases not matched to a gene: 3. The CDR3 is 12 residues long.

V and J are TRBV9 and TRBJ1-6; D ambiguous. This CDR3 has 16 residues. V lost 0 bases, J lost 6 bases, and 13 bases lay in between. Germline V lookup: CDR1 SGDLS, CDR2 YYNGEE. DNA of the CDR3: TGTGCCAGCAGCGTAGACATTTCTCCTGTTAATTCACCCCTCCACTTT. It translates to CASSVDISPVNSPLHF.

The V and J genes are TRBV5-4 and TRBJ2-3; the match to TRBD2 covers 10 bases. CDR1 is SGHNT and CDR2 is YYREEE in the germline V gene (reference sequence). The CDR3 covers 17 residues. Trimming removed 6 bases from V and 0 bases from J; junction bases left unmatched: 10. CDR3 coding DNA: TGTGCCAGCAACCTTGGTACTAGCGGGGACAGCACAGATACGCAGTATTTT. This codes for CASNLGTSGDSTDTQYF.

This clone was seen only once. The chain recombines TRBV4-3 with TRBJ2-5; 16 bases are shared with TRBD2. Germline V CDR1 and CDR2: LGHNA, YSLEER. The junction had 13 bases not matched to a gene; V was cut back by 2 bases and J by 4 bases. This CDR3 spans 20 amino acids. The chain's CDR3 is CASSQLAGLAGGLVPETQYF. The DNA of the CDR3 is TGCGCCAGCAGCCAACTAGCGGGACTAGCGGGGGGGCTGGTTCCAGAGACCCAGTACTTC.

This sequence joins TRBV5-5 and TRBJ2-3; D ambiguous. The V end was cut by 4 bases, the J end by 0 bases, with 12 bases between. This CDR3 has 15 amino acids. Germline CDR1 is SGHKS and CDR2 is YYEKEE (reference sequence). The CDR3 DNA follows: TGTGCCAGCAGCCCACGACTGGAGAGCACAGATACGCAGTATTTT. It encodes CASSPRLESTDTQYF.

This chain joins TRBV3-1 (or the pseudogene TRBV3-2) and TRBJ2-5; TRBD2 agrees at 7 bases. CDR1 and CDR2 from the germline V gene are LGHDT and YNNKEL (reference sequence). J was trimmed by 5 bases and V by 2 bases; bases with no gene match: 14. This CDR3 region has 17 residues. The CDR3 sequence is CASSQSPTRGRGETQYF. CDR3 sequence (DNA): TGTGCCAGCAGCCAATCCCCAACTCGGGGGAGGGGTGAGACCCAGTACTTC.

V usage is TRBV28 and J usage is TRBJ1-5; perhaps TRBD1 as D (6 bases). The V gene's germline CDR1 is MDHEN and CDR2 SYDVKM. The ends were cut back, 11 bases at V and 11 bases at J, with 22 bases in the middle. The CDR3 length is 13 residues. CDR3 DNA: TGTGCCGGACAGACAGGACGGTTAAGTACCCAGCATTTT. Encoded protein: CAGQTGRLSTQHF.

The chain uses TRBV2 and TRBJ2-7, with 12 positions matching TRBD2. V lost 6 bases and J lost 3; bases outside the gene matches: 6. Germline V gives CDR1 SNHLY, CDR2 FYNNEI. The CDR3 runs 15 residues. The CDR3 here is CASRPRLAGDYEQYF. The DNA for the CDR3 is TGTGCCAGCAGACCGCGACTAGCGGGAGACTACGAGCAGTACTTC.

The gene calls are TRBV18 and TRBJ1-1; D is unclear. Per germline, CDR1 KGHSH and CDR2 LQKENI. The CDR3 extends over 12 amino acids. V was shortened by 4 bases and J by 3 bases, with 6 bases between the two germline ends. The CDR3, as DNA: TGTGCCAGCTCACGTCCAGACACTGAAGCTTTCTTT. Protein sequence: CASSRPDTEAFF.

V gene TRBV2 combines with J gene TRBJ1-5; D is unclear. V lost 7 bases, J lost 0 bases, and 13 bases lay in between. The CDR3 is 15 amino acids. CDR1 SNHLY and CDR2 FYNNEI come from the germline V gene. CDR3 loop: CASTVLFNSNQPQHF. The CDR3 bases are TGTGCCAGCACGGTTCTTTTTAATAGCAATCAGCCCCAGCATTTT.

The chain couples TRBV18 to TRBJ2-1, with 11 positions matching TRBD2. V was pared by 3 bases and J by 7 bases, with 5 bases of the junction left unmatched. Germline CDR1 and CDR2: KGHSH and LQKENI. CDR3 size: 15 residues. The CDR3 coding sequence is TGTGCCAGCTCACCGACTAGCGGGACGGGGAATGAGCAGTTCTTC. It codes for CASSPTSGTGNEQFF.

The chain recombines TRBV27 with TRBJ2-3; TRBD2 agrees at 12 bases. The germline gives CDR1 MNHEY, CDR2 SMNVEV (reference sequence). The V and J ends lost 2 bases and 6 bases, in that order; junction bases with no gene match: 3. The CDR3 has 15 amino acids. CDR3 sequence (DNA): TGTGCCAGCAGTTTACTAGCGGGGGGGCCGGATACGCAGTATTTT. As protein: CASSLLAGGPDTQYF.